These 18 T cell receptor beta chains came from one sample sequenced in a study of cytomegalovirus exposure and HLA in healthy donors. Vbeta (60) and Jbeta (13) primers were used in the PCR. Repertoires were generated with immunoSEQ multiplex PCR, while TCRdb's copy carries only in-frame clones and drops some. The sample yields 150,000 to 200,000 clones, about 82% seen once. Sequenced material: PBMCs. These receptors all stem from a woman in her twenties or thirties in good health and CMV-seropositive.

The chain uses TRBV7-3 and TRBJ2-7; D is ambiguous. Trimming left V 5 bases short and J 0 bases short, with 5 bases between. The germline V gene has CDR1 SGHTA and CDR2 FQGTGA. The CDR3 totals 12 residues. The CDR3 DNA is TGTGCCAGCAGCACTTCCTCCTACGAGCAGTACTTC. Protein: CASSTSSYEQYF.

V usage is TRBV10-3 and J usage is TRBJ2-2; 7 nucleotides agree with TRBD1. J lost 0 bases, V lost 9 bases, and 4 bases had no gene match. The CDR3 has 14 amino acids. The germline gives CDR1 ENHRY, CDR2 SYGVKD. CDR3 residues: CAMGTASNTGELFF. CDR3 in DNA: TGTGCCATGGGGACAGCTTCGAACACCGGGGAGCTGTTTTTT.

V is TRBV9 and J is TRBJ2-1, with 8 nucleotides matching TRBD2. Germline V gene data show CDR1 as SGDLS and CDR2 as YYNGEE. The CDR3 totals 15 residues. Trimming at V came to 4 bases and at J to 5 bases, leaving 8 bases not matched to a gene. The CDR3 nucleotides read TGTGCCAGCAGCCTGGGATGGCGGGGGGACAATGAGCAGTTCTTC. Translation: CASSLGWRGDNEQFF.

This chain connects TRBV14 to TRBJ2-5; D remains ambiguous. The ends were cut back, 4 bases at V and 4 bases at J, with 7 bases in the middle. Germline CDR1 SGHDN, CDR2 FVKESK. The CDR3 sequence is 12 residues long. In DNA, the CDR3 is TGTGCCAGCAGCCTGGGCAGAGAGACCCAGTACTTC. Protein product: CASSLGRETQYF.

The genes are TRBV29-1 and TRBJ2-1, with D possibly being TRBD1 (5 bases). Trimming removed 7 bases at V and 5 bases at J, with 12 bases between. The CDR3 is 12 residues long. Germline CDR1 SQVTM, CDR2 ANQGSEA. CDR3 sequence reads: CSALRQNNEQFF. In nucleotides, the CDR3 is TGCAGCGCACTTCGACAGAACAATGAGCAGTTCTTC.

This chain uses TRBV2 with TRBJ2-3, with a tentative D call TRBD2 (6 bases). V lost 8 bases and J 3 bases, leaving 18 bases between the germline ends. Germline values: CDR1 SNHLY, CDR2 FYNNEI. The CDR3 runs to 15 residues. The CDR3 DNA sequence: TGTGCCAGCTCCTATTGGAATAGCGGAACAGATACGCAGTATTTT. The encoded protein is CASSYWNSGTDTQYF.

The rearrangement uses TRBV5-1 and TRBJ2-5; 11 nucleotides align to TRBD2. With 0 bases clipped from V and 5 bases from J, the junction kept 12 bases outside the gene matches. The CDR3 runs 18 residues. Germline V gene sequence: CDR1 SGHRS, CDR2 YFSETQ. The DNA for the CDR3 is TGCGCCAGCAGCTTGGAACTAGCGGGGGCCGCGGGGGGGGAGACCCAGTACTTC. It specifies CASSLELAGAAGGETQYF. The variable domain in full, with the rest retrieved from reference TRBV5-1 and TRBJ2-5, is KAGVTQTPRYLIKTRGQQVTLSCSPISGHRSVSWYQQTPGQGLQFLFEYFSETQRNKGNFPGRFSGRQFSNSRSEMNVSTLELGDSALYLCASSLELAGAAGGETQYFGPGTRLLVL.

CDR3 sequence (DNA): TGCGCCAGCAGCCAAATTGTCGCGGGGCGCGACTACACCTTC. Protein sequence: CASSQIVAGRDYTF. This sequence joins TRBV4-1 and TRBJ1-2; D possibly corresponds to TRBD1 (5 bases). Per the germline V gene, CDR1 is MGHRA and CDR2 is YSYEKL. V lost 2 bases, J lost 10 bases, and 17 bases lay in between. The CDR3 is 14 residues long.

The J gene is TRBJ1-6, the V gene TRBV10-3; D is possibly TRBD1 (6 bases). This CDR3 has 14 residues. Per the germline V gene, CDR1 is ENHRY and CDR2 is SYGVKD. V was pared by 6 bases and J by 7 bases, with 13 bases between. The CDR3 reads CAIREGTPNSPLHF. DNA for the CDR3: TGTGCCATCAGGGAAGGGACACCCAATTCACCCCTCCACTTT.

V gene TRBV5-1 combines with J gene TRBJ1-1; TRBD1 might be the D (5 bases). This CDR3 is built from 17 residues. Trimming cost V 4 bases and J 1 base, with 20 bases left between them. Looked up from germline, CDR1 is SGHRS and CDR2 is YFSETQ. The CDR3 DNA sequence: TGCGCCAGCAGCCCAGTGCGCCGATCACAGGAGAACACTGAAGCTTTCTTT. Translation gives CASSPVRRSQENTEAFF.

This clone showed up just a few times. V gene TRBV5-8 combines with J gene TRBJ1-2; unclear D gene. The CDR3 totals 13 residues. The V end was cut by 1 base, the J end by 3 bases, with 7 bases between. Germline CDR1 is SGHTS and CDR2 is YDEGEE. The CDR3 DNA follows: TGTGCCAGCAGCTTGTACCACTACTATGGCTACACCTTC. It translates to CASSLYHYYGYTF.

The chain recombines TRBV28 with TRBJ1-1; a possible D gene is TRBD1 (5 bases). Germline V CDR1 and CDR2: MDHEN, SYDVKM. Trimming took off 4 bases at V and 8 bases at J, with 26 bases between the two ends. The CDR3 is 17 residues long. The CDR3 DNA is TGTGCCAGCAGTTCCACTTCCCGTGGGCCTCAGGGCTACGAAGCTTTCTTT. Encoded protein: CASSSTSRGPQGYEAFF.

The chain employs TRBV7-3 and TRBJ2-2, with TRBD1 matching over 7 bases. There are 15 residues in the CDR3. CDR1 and CDR2 (germline): SGHTA, FQGTGA. Trimming at V came to 2 bases and at J to 6 bases, leaving 6 bases not matched to a gene. The CDR3 DNA is TGTGCCAGCAGCTTATACGCGACAGGGCCCGGGGAGCTGTTTTTT. Amino acids: CASSLYATGPGELFF. Complete variable domain (other parts from reference TRBV7-3 and TRBJ2-2): GAGVSQTPSNKVTEKGKYVELRCDPISGHTALYWYRQSLGQGPEFLIYFQGTGAADDSGLPNDRFFAVRPEGSVSTLKIQRTERGDSAVYLCASSLYATGPGELFFGEGSRLTVL.

This sequence joins TRBV19 and TRBJ1-5; 9 nucleotides line up with TRBD1. Germline V gene lookup returns CDR1 LNHDA and CDR2 SQIVND (reference sequence). Trimming removed 5 bases from V and 4 bases from J; junction bases left unmatched: 21. This CDR3 contains 20 residues. CDR3 nucleotide sequence: TGTGCCAGTAGTCGATCGTACCGGGACAGGGAAATCGGGAAGAATCAGCCCCAGCATTTT. As protein: CASSRSYRDREIGKNQPQHF.

The J gene is TRBJ1-2, the V gene TRBV7-2; 7 nucleotides align to TRBD1. J was trimmed by 8 bases and V by 5 bases; bases with no gene match: 20. Germline V CDR1 and CDR2: SGHTA, FQGNSA. This CDR3 has 17 residues. CDR3 sequence (DNA): TGTGCCAGCAGCCTAGGCCCAATAAGAGGGGGCAACAAAGGCTACACCTTC. Translating it yields CASSLGPIRGGNKGYTF.

The chain carries TRBV2 and TRBJ1-1, with a weak D call TRBD1 (5 bases). From germline, CDR1 is SNHLY and CDR2 FYNNEI. CDR3 length equals 17 residues. V was pared by 6 bases and J by 1 base, with 21 bases between. The CDR3 loop is CASSRRDSYRENTEAFF. Written as DNA, the CDR3 is TGTGCCAGCAGCCGCCGGGACTCTTATCGGGAGAACACTGAAGCTTTCTTT.

CDR3 in amino acids: CASSLGWTGPYEQYF. The CDR3 coding sequence is TGTGCCAGCAGCTTGGGATGGACAGGTCCCTACGAGCAGTACTTC. The rearrangement joins TRBV5-4 to TRBJ2-7, with TRBD1 matching over 7 bases. Germline V gene sequence: CDR1 SGHNT, CDR2 YYREEE (reference sequence). The ends lost 0 bases at V and 2 bases at J; junction bases unmatched: 5. The CDR3 extends over 15 amino acids.

The chain has TRBV6-4 and TRBJ2-5; 12 bases fit TRBD2. The J call is uncertain, as TRBJ2-7 better fits the DNA end. This CDR3 region has 15 residues. Per the germline V gene, CDR1 is MRHNA and CDR2 is SNTAGT. In nucleotides, the CDR3 is TGTGCCAGCAGTCCTAGCGGGGGGGCCTGGTACGAGCAGTACTTC. Amino acid sequence: CASSPSGGAWYEQYF.